This T cell receptor beta chain emerged from a study of PD-L1 blockade in urothelial cancer. Study overall: Researchers looked at the blood 3 weeks (second dose) and 6 weeks after treatment began. General study points: Durable benefit was linked to greater 3-week expansion of tumor-associated blood clones.

As concerns this clone: Its antigen is as yet unknown.

Sequenced by immunoSEQ multiplex PCR; TCRdb stores in-frame clones only, minus some. The sample records around 41,000 clones, 70% to 90% being singletons. From germline, CDR1 is SGHDN and CDR2 FVKESK. V was trimmed by 0 bases and J by 0 bases, leaving 9 bases between them. The CDR3 spans 16 residues. Enrolled patients showed locally advanced or metastatic urothelial carcinoma. The rearrangement links TRBV14 to TRBJ2-1; possible D gene TRBD2, 5 bases. The TCR sequence derives from a woman aged 55-75 years with urothelial cancer. The sample in question was PBMCs, obtained around atezolizumab (anti-PD-L1) treatment. For the CDR3, the DNA is TGTGCCAGCAGCCAAGAGAGGGCCAGCTCCTACAATGAGCAGTTCTTC. It is translated as CASSQERASSYNEQFF.